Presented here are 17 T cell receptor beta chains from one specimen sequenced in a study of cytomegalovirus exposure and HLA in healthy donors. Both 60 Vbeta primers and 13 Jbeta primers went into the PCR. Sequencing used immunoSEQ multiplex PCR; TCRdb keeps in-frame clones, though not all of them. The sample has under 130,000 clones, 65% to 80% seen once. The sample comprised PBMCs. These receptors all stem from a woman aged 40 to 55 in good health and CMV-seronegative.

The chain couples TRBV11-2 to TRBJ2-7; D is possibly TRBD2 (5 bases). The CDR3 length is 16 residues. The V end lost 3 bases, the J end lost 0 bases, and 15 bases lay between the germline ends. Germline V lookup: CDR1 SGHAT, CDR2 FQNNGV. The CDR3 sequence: CASSFTGTEGSYEQYF. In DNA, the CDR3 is TGTGCCAGCAGCTTTACTGGCACCGAGGGCTCCTACGAGCAGTACTTC. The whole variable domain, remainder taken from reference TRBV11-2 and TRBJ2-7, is EAGVAQSPRYKIIEKRQSVAFWCNPISGHATLYWYQQILGQGPKLLIQFQNNGVVDDSQLPKDRFSAERLKGVDSTLKIQPAKLEDSAVYLCASSFTGTEGSYEQYFGPGTRLTVT.

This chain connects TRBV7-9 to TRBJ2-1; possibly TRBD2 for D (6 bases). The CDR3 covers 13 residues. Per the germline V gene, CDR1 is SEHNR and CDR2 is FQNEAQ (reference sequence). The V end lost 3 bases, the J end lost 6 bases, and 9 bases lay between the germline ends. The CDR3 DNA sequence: TGTGCCAGCAGCTTGGAGGGTCCCAATGAGCAGTTCTTC. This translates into CASSLEGPNEQFF.

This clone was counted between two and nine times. As DNA, the CDR3 is TGTGCCAGCTCACAACTAGCCACAGATACGCAGTATTTT. This codes for CASSQLATDTQYF. This sequence joins TRBV18 and TRBJ2-3; D may be TRBD2 (6 bases). CDR3 size: 13 residues. CDR1 and CDR2 from the germline V gene are KGHSH and LQKENI. V was clipped by 4 bases and J by 2 bases, with 7 bases between them. The variable domain in full, completed from reference TRBV18 and TRBJ2-3, reads NAGVMQNPRHLVRRRGQEARLRCSPMKGHSHVYWYRQLPEEGLKFMVYLQKENIIDESGMPKERFSAEFPKEGPSILRIQQVVRGDSAAYFCASSQLATDTQYFGPGTRLTVL.

CDR3 sequence (DNA): TGTGCCAGCAGCTACGGACAGGGAGGGTACGAGCAGTACTTC. It translates to CASSYGQGGYEQYF. This chain connects TRBV7-2 to TRBJ2-7; the D gene is possibly TRBD1 (8 bases). This CDR3 contains 14 residues. V was clipped by 4 bases and J by 4 bases, with 14 bases between them. CDR1 SGHTA and CDR2 FQGNSA come from the germline V gene.

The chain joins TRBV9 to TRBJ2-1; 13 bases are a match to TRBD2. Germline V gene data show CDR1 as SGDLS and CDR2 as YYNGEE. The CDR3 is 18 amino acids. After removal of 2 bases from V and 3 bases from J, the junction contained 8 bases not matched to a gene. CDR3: CASSVGLAGAARYNEQFF. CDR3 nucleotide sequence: TGTGCCAGCAGCGTCGGACTAGCGGGAGCAGCTCGCTACAATGAGCAGTTCTTC.

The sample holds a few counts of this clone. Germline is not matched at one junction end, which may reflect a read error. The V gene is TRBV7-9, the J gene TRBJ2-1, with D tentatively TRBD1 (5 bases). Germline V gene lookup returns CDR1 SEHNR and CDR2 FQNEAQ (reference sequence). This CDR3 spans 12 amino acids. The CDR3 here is CSSSSGSNEQFF. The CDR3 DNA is TGTTCCAGCAGCTCAGGGTCAAATGAGCAGTTCTTC.

The CDR3 region has the DNA TGTGCCAGCAGCTTACGAGGGACAGATACGCAGTATTTT. Its protein is CASSLRGTDTQYF. The chain combines TRBV5-8 with TRBJ2-3; the D gene is possibly TRBD2 (5 bases). Germline loops: CDR1 SGHTS, CDR2 YDEGEE. CDR3 length: 13 residues. The V gene lost 2 bases and the J gene lost 3 bases, with 7 bases spanning the gap.

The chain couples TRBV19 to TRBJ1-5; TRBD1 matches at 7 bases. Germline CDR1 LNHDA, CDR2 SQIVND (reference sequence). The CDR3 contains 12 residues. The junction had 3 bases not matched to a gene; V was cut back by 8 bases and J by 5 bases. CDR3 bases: TGTGCCAGTGGTACAGGGGATCAGCCCCAGCATTTT. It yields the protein CASGTGDQPQHF.

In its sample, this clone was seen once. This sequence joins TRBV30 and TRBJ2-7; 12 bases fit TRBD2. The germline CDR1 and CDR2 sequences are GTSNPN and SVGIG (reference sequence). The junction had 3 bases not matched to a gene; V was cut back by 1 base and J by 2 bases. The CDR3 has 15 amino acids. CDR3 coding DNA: TGTGCCTGGAGTGGCGGACTAGCGGGGACCTACGAGCAGTACTTC. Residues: CAWSGGLAGTYEQYF.

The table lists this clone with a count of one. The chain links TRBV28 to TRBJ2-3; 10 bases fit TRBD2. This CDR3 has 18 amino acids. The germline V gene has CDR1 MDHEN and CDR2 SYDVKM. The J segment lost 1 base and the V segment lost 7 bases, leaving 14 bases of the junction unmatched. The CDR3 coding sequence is TGTGCCAGCACCCATCCCTCCCCTAGCGGGGGCCGCACAGATACGCAGTATTTT. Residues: CASTHPSPSGGRTDTQYF.

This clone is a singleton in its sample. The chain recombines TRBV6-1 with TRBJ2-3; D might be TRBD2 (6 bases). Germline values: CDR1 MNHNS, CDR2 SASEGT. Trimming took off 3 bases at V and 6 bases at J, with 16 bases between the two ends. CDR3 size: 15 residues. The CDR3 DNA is TGTGCCAGCAGTGAGGTCGGGGGAGAGTCGGATACGCAGTATTTT. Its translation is CASSEVGGESDTQYF.

CDR3 residues: CASSFGGAYTGELFF. The CDR3 DNA is TGTGCCAGCAGTTTTGGGGGGGCTTACACCGGGGAGCTGTTTTTT. The rearrangement uses TRBV28 and TRBJ2-2, with a tentative D call TRBD2 (7 bases). There are 15 residues in the CDR3. CDR1 and CDR2 (germline): MDHEN, SYDVKM. The germline V and J ends were trimmed by 3 bases and 3 bases, with 11 bases remaining between them. The full variable domain, with the rest looked up from reference TRBV28 and TRBJ2-2, is DVKVTQSSRYLVKRTGEKVFLECVQDMDHENMFWYRQDPGLGLRLIYFSYDVKMKEKGDIPEGYSVSREKKERFSLILESASTNQTSMYLCASSFGGAYTGELFFGEGSRLTVL.

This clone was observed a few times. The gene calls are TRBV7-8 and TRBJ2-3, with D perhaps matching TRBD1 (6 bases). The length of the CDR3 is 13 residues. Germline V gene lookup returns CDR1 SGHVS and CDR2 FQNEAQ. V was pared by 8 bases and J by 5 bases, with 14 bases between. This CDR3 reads CASQDGTRDTQYF. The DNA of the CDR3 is TGTGCCAGCCAGGACGGGACAAGAGATACGCAGTATTTT.

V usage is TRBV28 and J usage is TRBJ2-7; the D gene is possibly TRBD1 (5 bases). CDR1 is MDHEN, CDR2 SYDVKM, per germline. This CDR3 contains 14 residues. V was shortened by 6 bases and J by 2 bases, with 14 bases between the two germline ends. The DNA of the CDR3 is TGTGCCAGCAGGACGACAGTTCCCCCCTACGAGCAGTACTTC. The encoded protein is CASRTTVPPYEQYF.

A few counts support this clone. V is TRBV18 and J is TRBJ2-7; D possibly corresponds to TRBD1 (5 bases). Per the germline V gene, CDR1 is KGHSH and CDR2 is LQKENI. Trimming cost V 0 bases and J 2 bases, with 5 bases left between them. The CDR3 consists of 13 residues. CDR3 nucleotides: TGTGCCAGCTCACCACCGGGGCCCTACGAGCAGTACTTC. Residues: CASSPPGPYEQYF.

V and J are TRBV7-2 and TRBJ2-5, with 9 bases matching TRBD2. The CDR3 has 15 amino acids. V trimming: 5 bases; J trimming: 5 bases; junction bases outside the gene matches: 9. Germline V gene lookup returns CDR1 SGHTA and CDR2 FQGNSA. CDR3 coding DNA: TGTGCCAGCAGCACTAGCGGGCCGACCGGGGAGACCCAGTACTTC. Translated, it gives CASSTSGPTGETQYF.

The CDR3 nucleotides read TGTGCCAGCAGTCCTCGACAGGGGAGTAACTCCCCCTATGGCTACACCTTC. It yields the protein CASSPRQGSNSPYGYTF. The chain links TRBV28 to TRBJ1-2, with 8 bases fitting TRBD1. Trimming cost V 5 bases and J 4 bases; bases outside gene matches: 15. The CDR3 is 17 residues long. The germline V gene has CDR1 MDHEN and CDR2 SYDVKM.